This T cell receptor beta chain was identified during a study of identical twins. Addition of a universal primer site occurred through template switching, and cDNA carried unique molecular identifiers. TCRdb redid the calling of the 5' RACE reads with MiXCR, one entry per CDR3 protein. Among approximately 500,000 distinct CDR3 sequences listed, 20% to 25% were seen once. The germline gives CDR1 SGHTA, CDR2 FQGNSA. The ends were cut back, 5 bases at V and 8 bases at J, with 9 bases in the middle. CDR3 length: 12 residues. This clonotype was observed a few times. These data also formed part of another study, on T cells expressing NK-cell markers.

J is TRBJ2-2 and V is TRBV7-2; no clear D gene. The source is a woman in her late teens or twenties in good health. The sequenced sample consisted of CD4+ T cells sorted from blood. The CDR3 DNA sequence: TGTGCCAGCAGCCCGACCCATGGGGAGCTGTTTTTT. As protein: CASSPTHGELFF.